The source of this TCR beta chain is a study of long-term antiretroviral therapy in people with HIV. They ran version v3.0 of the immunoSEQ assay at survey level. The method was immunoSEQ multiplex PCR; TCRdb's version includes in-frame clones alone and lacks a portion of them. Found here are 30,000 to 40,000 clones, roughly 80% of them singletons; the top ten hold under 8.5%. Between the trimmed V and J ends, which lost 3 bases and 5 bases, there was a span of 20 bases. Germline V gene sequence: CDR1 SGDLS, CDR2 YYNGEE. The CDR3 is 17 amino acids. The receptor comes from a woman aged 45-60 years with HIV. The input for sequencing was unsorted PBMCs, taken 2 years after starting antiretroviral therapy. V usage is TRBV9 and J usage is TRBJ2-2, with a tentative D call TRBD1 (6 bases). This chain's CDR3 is CASSAPITGSGTGELFF. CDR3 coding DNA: TGTGCCAGCAGCGCGCCCATTACAGGGTCGGGGACCGGGGAGCTGTTTTTT.